These 9 T cell receptor beta chains came from one sample sequenced in a study of T cell responses to AZD1222 COVID-19 vaccine. The table came from immunoSEQ multiplex PCR; TCRdb's copy has only in-frame clones and leaves some out. The table lists over 150,000 clones, 90% to 95% of them singletons, with around 0.97% in the top ten. The sample was peripheral blood, taken 28 days after the second dose of the MenACWY control vaccine. The receptors were gathered from an adult who received the MenACWY meningococcal vaccine as a control.

V and J are TRBV28 and TRBJ2-1; TRBD2 might be the D (5 bases). Trimming left V 1 base short and J 4 bases short, with 5 bases between. The CDR3 loop spans 13 amino acids. From germline, CDR1 is MDHEN and CDR2 SYDVKM. The CDR3 loop reads CASSLSGYNEQFF. CDR3 nucleotides: TGTGCCAGCAGTTTATCGGGGTACAATGAGCAGTTCTTC.

The chain uses TRBV5-1 and TRBJ1-1, with D unresolved. The CDR3 length is 16 residues. V was pared by 0 bases and J by 4 bases, with 16 bases between. Germline CDR1 SGHRS, CDR2 YFSETQ. CDR3 DNA sequence: TGCGCCAGCAGCTTGGACTCTCTGGGCCCCTCCACTGAAGCTTTCTTT. Translation gives CASSLDSLGPSTEAFF.

V is TRBV6-5 and J is TRBJ1-1, with a possible D match to TRBD1 (6 bases). The V gene's germline CDR1 is MNHEY and CDR2 SVGAGI. V dropped 8 bases and J dropped 1 base, with 17 bases sitting between them. The CDR3 is 15 amino acids. The CDR3: CASRRTPGQNTEAFF. Here the CDR3 DNA reads TGTGCCAGCCGGAGAACCCCGGGACAGAACACTGAAGCTTTCTTT.

The CDR3 here is CASSQQTGGDGTEAFF. CDR3 DNA sequence: TGTGCCAGCTCACAACAAACAGGAGGAGACGGCACTGAAGCTTTCTTT. The genes are TRBV18 and TRBJ1-1; D may be TRBD1 (5 bases). Between the trimmed V and J ends, which lost 4 bases and 4 bases, there was a span of 19 bases. The CDR3 extends over 16 amino acids. Germline V gene sequence: CDR1 KGHSH, CDR2 LQKENI.

The chain employs TRBV30 and TRBJ2-5; 10 nucleotides match TRBD2. CDR1 is GTSNPN and CDR2 is SVGIG in the germline V gene (reference sequence). CDR3 length: 15 amino acids. V was pared by 1 base and J by 1 base, with 3 bases of the junction left unmatched. The CDR3 DNA sequence: TGTGCCTGGAGTGCTACTAGCGGGGCCCAAGAGACCCAGTACTTC. Protein sequence: CAWSATSGAQETQYF.

The chain uses TRBV4-1 and TRBJ1-2, with D hard to call. The length of the CDR3 is 14 residues. Deletions cut 0 bases from V and 8 bases from J, with 13 bases between. The germline V gene has CDR1 MGHRA and CDR2 YSYEKL. The CDR3, as DNA: TGCGCCAGCAGCCAAGATAGGATCCAGCCCGGCTACACCTTC. It encodes CASSQDRIQPGYTF.

The V gene is TRBV7-2, the J gene TRBJ1-2, with TRBD1 matching 9 bases. Germline-derived CDR1 and CDR2 are SGHTA and FQGNSA. V lost 6 bases and J lost 8; bases outside the gene matches: 7. The CDR3 is 13 residues long. The CDR3 sequence: CASSAGQGLGYTF. CDR3 nucleotide sequence: TGTGCCAGCAGTGCCGGACAGGGGTTAGGCTACACCTTC.

This chain uses TRBV7-9 with TRBJ2-1; 7 bases line up with TRBD1. The length of the CDR3 is 15 residues. The germline CDR1 and CDR2 sequences are SEHNR and FQNEAQ (reference sequence). V shed 6 bases and J 6 bases; nucleotides not matched to a gene: 11. CDR3 coding DNA: TGTGCCAGCAGGAGGTCTACAGGGGTCCGCAATGAGCAGTTCTTC. This translates into CASRRSTGVRNEQFF.

The chain employs TRBV3-1 (or the pseudogene TRBV3-2) and TRBJ2-5, with D perhaps matching TRBD2 (5 bases). Trimming left V 0 bases short and J 2 bases short, with 10 bases between. The CDR3 contains 15 residues. Germline loops: CDR1 LGHDT, CDR2 YNNKEL (reference sequence). CDR3 DNA sequence: TGTGCCAGCAGCCAAGACCCCCGCGGGCAAGAGACCCAGTACTTC. This translates into CASSQDPRGQETQYF.